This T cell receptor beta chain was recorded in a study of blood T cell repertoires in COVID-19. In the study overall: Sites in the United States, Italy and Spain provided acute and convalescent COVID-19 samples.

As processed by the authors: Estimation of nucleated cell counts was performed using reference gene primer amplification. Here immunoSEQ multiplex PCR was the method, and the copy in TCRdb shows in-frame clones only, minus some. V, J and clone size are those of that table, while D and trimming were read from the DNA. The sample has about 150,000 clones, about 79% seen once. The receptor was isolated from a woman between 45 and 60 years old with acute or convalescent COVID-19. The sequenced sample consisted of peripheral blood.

In DNA, the CDR3 is TGTGCCAGCAGCCAGCAGGGCCCCTATGGCTACACCTTC. Protein product: CASSQQGPYGYTF. The chain employs TRBV3-1 (or the pseudogene TRBV3-2) and TRBJ1-2, with TRBD1 as a possible D gene (5 bases). CDR1 is LGHDT and CDR2 is YNNKEL in the germline V gene (reference sequence). V lost 3 bases and J lost 4, with 9 bases in between. The CDR3 extends over 13 amino acids.